This entry is about one T cell receptor beta chain. The sample belongs to a study of blood T cells in healthy people across ages. At the level of the study: About one barcoded TCR beta cDNA was captured per two T cells.

Each sample had at least 6.5 million PBMCs isolated. Sample-barcoded 5' priming and a J-beta primer mix drove a second PCR of roughly 7 to 11 cycles. One entry per CDR3 protein results from TCRdb running MiXCR on the 5' RACE reads. Of about 720,000 distinct CDR3 sequences listed, around a fifth are singletons. The germline V gene has CDR1 MNHNS and CDR2 SASEGT. V was cut by 6 bases and J by 0 bases, with 21 bases left in between. The CDR3 extends over 18 amino acids. This clonotype originated in a man in his sixties or seventies in good health. This chain uses TRBV6-1 with TRBJ2-4; D gene uncertain. Sample: blood. The DNA of the CDR3 is TGTGCCAGCAGCCGAGAATCCCCAGGACCCCTAGCCAAAAACATTCAGTACTTC. Translation: CASSRESPGPLAKNIQYF.